Presented here are 12 T cell receptor beta chains from one specimen sequenced in a study of cytomegalovirus exposure and HLA in healthy donors. Primers included in the PCR were 60 Vbeta and 13 Jbeta primers. TCRdb's table, derived via immunoSEQ multiplex PCR, lists solely in-frame clones and lacks some. The sample yields some 120,000 clones, around four fifths seen once. Sequencing was done on a sample of PBMCs. Receptor source: a man in his forties in good health and CMV-seronegative.

The gene calls are TRBV6-1 and TRBJ2-1; TRBD2 matches 10 bases. J gave up 5 bases and V 3 bases, and 4 bases lay outside the gene matches. The CDR3 extends over 15 amino acids. Germline values: CDR1 MNHNS, CDR2 SASEGT. The CDR3 DNA reads TGTGCCAGCAGTGAGGTAGCGGGGGGAAACAATGAGCAGTTCTTC. Translating gives CASSEVAGGNNEQFF.

Written as DNA, the CDR3 is TGTGCCAGCAGTCCAGTGGAGGGGGCGAAGCCCCAGCATTTT. Its protein is CASSPVEGAKPQHF. The gene calls are TRBV27 and TRBJ1-5; 7 bases fit TRBD1. V trimming: 5 bases; J trimming: 8 bases; junction bases outside the gene matches: 9. Germline values: CDR1 MNHEY, CDR2 SMNVEV (reference sequence). CDR3 length: 14 amino acids.

This clone was seen just once. The V and J genes are TRBV29-1 and TRBJ2-5; 7 nucleotides line up with TRBD2. CDR1 is SQVTM, CDR2 ANQGSEA, per germline. The V gene end was trimmed by 5 bases and the J gene end by 3 bases; junction bases not matched to a gene: 3. The CDR3 covers 12 residues. The CDR3 DNA sequence: TGCAGCGTTCTGGCGGGGGAAGAGACCCAGTACTTC. This sequence encodes CSVLAGEETQYF.

The chain recombines TRBV15 with TRBJ2-3, with D possibly matching TRBD2 (6 bases). Germline V gene lookup returns CDR1 LNHNV and CDR2 YYDKDF (reference sequence). The V gene lost 0 bases and the J gene lost 0 bases, with 13 bases spanning the gap. The CDR3 is 17 amino acids. The CDR3 DNA sequence: TGTGCCACCAGCAGAGATAAGCACAGCGGGAGCACAGATACGCAGTATTTT. Residues: CATSRDKHSGSTDTQYF.

The CDR3, as DNA: TGCAGCGTTGAAGTCCGAGAGAGGGATACGCAGTATTTT. It is translated as CSVEVRERDTQYF. This chain joins TRBV29-1 and TRBJ2-3, with no clear D. The CDR3 spans 13 residues. Germline CDR1 and CDR2: SQVTM and ANQGSEA. V was pared by 1 base and J by 6 bases, with 11 bases between.

The gene calls are TRBV19 and TRBJ2-7, with 7 bases lining up with TRBD2. Germline trimming cut 3 bases from V and 0 bases from J; bases unmatched to any gene: 5. This CDR3 region has 15 residues. Germline lookup yields CDR1 LNHDA and CDR2 SQIVND (reference sequence). DNA of the CDR3: TGTGCCAGTAGTATTACTAGCGCCACCTCCTACGAGCAGTACTTC. Protein: CASSITSATSYEQYF.

The V gene is TRBV15, the J gene TRBJ1-6; TRBD1 might be the D (6 bases). Germline loops: CDR1 LNHNV, CDR2 YYDKDF (reference sequence). The germline V and J ends were trimmed by 1 base and 6 bases, with 10 bases remaining between them. The CDR3 consists of 15 residues. The CDR3 loop reads CATSRVGTPNSPLHF. DNA for the CDR3: TGTGCCACCAGCAGAGTAGGGACACCTAATTCACCCCTCCACTTT. Together with reference TRBV15 and TRBJ1-6, the CDR3 gives the full variable domain: DAMVIQNPRYQVTQFGKPVTLSCSQTLNHNVMYWYQQKSSQAPKLLFHYYDKDFNNEADTPDNFQSRRPNTSFCFLDIRSPGLGDTAMYLCATSRVGTPNSPLHFGNGTRLTVT.

The genes are TRBV4-2 and TRBJ1-1; a possible D gene is TRBD1 (5 bases). Germline V gene lookup returns CDR1 LGHNA and CDR2 YNFKEQ. The V and J ends lost 0 bases and 0 bases respectively, with 8 bases between them. This CDR3 has 15 residues. CDR3 in amino acids: CASSQDGGLNTEAFF. The CDR3 region has the DNA TGTGCCAGCAGCCAAGACGGGGGTTTGAACACTGAAGCTTTCTTT.

V is TRBV28 and J is TRBJ1-2, with unresolved D. Germline CDR1 reads MDHEN; CDR2 reads SYDVKM. This CDR3 is 11 amino acids long. V lost 8 bases to trimming and J lost 6 bases, with 10 bases between them. The CDR3: CASEGGHGYTF. In nucleotides, the CDR3 is TGTGCCAGCGAAGGAGGGCATGGCTACACCTTC.

This clone was counted once. The chain uses TRBV7-2 and TRBJ1-3; D remains unclear. The germline V gene encodes CDR1 SGHTA and CDR2 FQGNSA. Trimming cost V 2 bases and J 0 bases, with 14 bases left between them. The CDR3 consists of 17 residues. CDR3 coding DNA: TGTGCCAGCAGCTTAACGGGAGGGCCTAGCTCTGGAAACACCATATATTTT. It is translated as CASSLTGGPSSGNTIYF.

The rearrangement uses TRBV2 and TRBJ2-1; the match to TRBD1 covers 9 bases. The CDR3 has 15 amino acids. The germline CDR1 and CDR2 sequences are SNHLY and FYNNEI. V lost 6 bases, J lost 7 bases, and 10 bases stayed unmatched. The CDR3 loop is CASRADRGTGNEQFF. As DNA, the CDR3 is TGTGCCAGCAGGGCAGACAGGGGGACAGGTAATGAGCAGTTCTTC.

This clone was seen once. The CDR3 is CASSYTPGDTEAFF. The CDR3 nucleotides are TGCGCCAGCAGCTACACGCCAGGGGACACTGAAGCTTTCTTT. The V call is TRBV4-1, the J call TRBJ1-1, with a tentative D call TRBD1 (6 bases). The CDR3 has 14 amino acids. Germline V lookup: CDR1 MGHRA, CDR2 YSYEKL. Trimming stripped 5 bases from V and 3 bases from J, with 13 bases between.